The entry below gives a single T cell receptor (beta chain) sequence along with its context. Its specificity is not known. This entry comes from a study of blood T cells in healthy people across ages. Overall study results and limits: The long-lived group displayed more naive CD4+ cells, plus higher diversity, than the aged donors did. Researchers judged that diversity estimates from one million T cells fell short of true values. Roughly linear age-related decline in beta diversity appeared, significant by age 40.

Every sample gave at least 5 micrograms of total RNA when it was extracted. The CDR3 length is 13 residues. CDR1 is SQVTM and CDR2 is ANQGSEA in the germline V gene. Alongside a J-beta primer mix, a sample-barcoded 5' primer served in a second PCR lasting about 7 to 12 cycles. One entry per CDR3 protein, called by TCRdb with MiXCR from the 5' RACE reads. The sample holds approximately 1.5 million distinct CDR3 sequences; 40% to 45% are singletons and the top ten take more than 4%. The chain employs TRBV29-1 and TRBJ2-7; D is tentatively TRBD1 or TRBD2 (5 bases each). Judging by the DNA end, TRBJ2-5 fits better; the J call may be wrong. The source of this sequence is a woman aged 18-29 years in good health. The specimen was blood. The chain's CDR3 is CSAYRTRTETQYF. DNA for the CDR3: TGCAGCGCCTACAGGACTCGTACTGAGACCCAGTACTTC.